This T cell receptor beta chain is drawn from a study of blood T cell repertoires in COVID-19 (dated by TCRdb to between 2020 and 2021). The study in broad terms: Collaborator samples came from the United States, Italy and Spain and covered acute and convalescent phases of COVID-19. The prospective study material was composed of cDNA or gDNA derived from T cells, B-cell-depleted T cells, or PBMCs. Deeply sampled blood TCRbeta repertoires from subjects exposed to, actively infected with, or recovered from COVID-19 were included in the dataset. The repertoires were made available in a free public database intended to serve as a resource for research on the immune response to SARS-CoV-2. Samples came from the ongoing ImmuneRACE study (first 160 participants) plus 1,254 subjects from 6 global collaborators. Nearly every sample came with metadata listing a de-identified subject ID, COVID-19 status, age in years and sex. HLA class I and class II types, where available, came from metadata supplied by the sample provider rather than from assay-based typing. Findings and caveats that apply to the study as a whole: Clinical and demographic metadata were provided uncurated, with the amount varying by source and participant.

At one collaborating source in Seattle, patients were enrolled during active infection and were followed longitudinally through the course of disease. Each collaborating institution followed its own protocols to collect whole blood in K2EDTA tubes. Collaborator samples were shipped for TCRbeta analysis as frozen whole blood, isolated PBMCs, or DNA extracted from either sample type. With regard to this clone: Its antigen is unknown. Per-base qualities were not stored, and no clone one base away is much larger.

The germline V end is reduced by 2 bases and the J end by 2 bases; junction bases left unmatched: 9. CDR1 WNHNN and CDR2 SYGVQD are derived from the germline V gene (reference sequence). Measured from the cysteine to the phenylalanine, the CDR3 is 16 residues long. CDR3 DNA is the only sequence kept; it has 48 bases, read in frame from the first base. The immunoSEQ Assay, a bias-controlled multiplex PCR, was used to amplify TCRbeta CDR3 regions from genomic DNA. On the authors' methods: The number of nucleated cells in each sample was estimated from the amplification of reference gene primers within the assay. To quantify the absolute abundance of each unique TCRbeta CDR3 rearrangement, sequence reads were collapsed and filtered. For each sample, productive Simpson clonality was calculated as the square root of Simpson's diversity index over productive rearrangements. TCRdb re-hosts the immuneACCESS table, in-frame sequences only. Its copies lack some clones; in the studies checked, an unresolved V gene accounts for under half of them, and the cause for the rest is not known. The V and J calls and the clone size are those of that table, but D and trimming were determined from the DNA. The sample table records 270,000 or so clones; around 91% of these occur just once. The ten largest clones represent under 2.5% of the sample.

The specimen was peripheral blood. The TCR sequence derives from a woman in her sixties with COVID-19, enrolled during active disease. The chain couples TRBV10-1 to TRBJ2-7; the junction holds 7 bases that match TRBD1. The CDR3 has the sequence CASSEKFGTDPYEQYF. The DNA sequence is TGCGCCAGCAGTGAGAAATTTGGGACAGATCCCTACGAGCAGTACTTC.